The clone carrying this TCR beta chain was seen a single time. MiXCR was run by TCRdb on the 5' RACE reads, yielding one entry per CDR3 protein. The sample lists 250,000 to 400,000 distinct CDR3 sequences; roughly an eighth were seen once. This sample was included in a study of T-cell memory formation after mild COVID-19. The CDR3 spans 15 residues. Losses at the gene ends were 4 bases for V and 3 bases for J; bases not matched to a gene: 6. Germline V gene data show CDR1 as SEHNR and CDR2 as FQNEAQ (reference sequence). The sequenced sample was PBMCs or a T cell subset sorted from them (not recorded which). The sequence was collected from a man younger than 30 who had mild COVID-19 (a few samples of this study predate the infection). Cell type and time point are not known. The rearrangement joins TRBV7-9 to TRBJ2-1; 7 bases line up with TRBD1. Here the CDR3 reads CASSSRQGIYNEQFF. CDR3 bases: TGTGCCAGCAGCTCCCGACAGGGAATCTACAATGAGCAGTTCTTC.